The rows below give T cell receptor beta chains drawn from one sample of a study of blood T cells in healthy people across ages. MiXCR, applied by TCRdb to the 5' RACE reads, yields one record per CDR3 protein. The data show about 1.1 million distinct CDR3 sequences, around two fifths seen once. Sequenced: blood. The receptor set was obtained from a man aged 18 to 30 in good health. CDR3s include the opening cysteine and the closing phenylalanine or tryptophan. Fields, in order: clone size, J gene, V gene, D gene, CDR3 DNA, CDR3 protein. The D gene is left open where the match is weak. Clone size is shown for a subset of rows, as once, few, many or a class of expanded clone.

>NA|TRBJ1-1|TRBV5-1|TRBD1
TGCGCCAGCAGCTTGCAGCCGACAGGGTTGAACACTGAAGCTTTCTTT
CASSLQPTGLNTEAFF
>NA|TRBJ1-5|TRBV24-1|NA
TGTGCCACCAGTGATTTGAGGTCTCAGCCCCAGCATTTT
CATSDLRSQPQHF
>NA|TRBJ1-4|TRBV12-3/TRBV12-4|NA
TGTGCCAGCAGGGCCGGACCGCGACCTAATGAAAAACTGTTTTTT
CASRAGPRPNEKLFF
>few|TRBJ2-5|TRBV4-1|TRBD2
TGCGCCAGCAGCCAGGAACTAGCGTGGCGAGAGACCCAGTACTTC
CASSQELAWRETQYF
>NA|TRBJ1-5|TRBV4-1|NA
TGCGCCAGCAGACCCACAGTGATTAGCAATCAGCCCCAGCATTTT
CASRPTVISNQPQHF
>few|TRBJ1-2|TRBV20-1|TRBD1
TGCAGCGGTTTCGGGACAGGGGTCTATGGCTACACCTTC
CSGFGTGVYGYTF
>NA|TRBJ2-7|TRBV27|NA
TGTGCCAGCAGTTGGCAGTCAGCCTACGAGCAGTACTTC
CASSWQSAYEQYF
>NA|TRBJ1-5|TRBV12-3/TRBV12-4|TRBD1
TGTGCCAGCAGCTCATCCGGGACAGGGGGCTCACAGCCCCAGCATTTT
CASSSSGTGGSQPQHF
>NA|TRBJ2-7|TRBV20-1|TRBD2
TGCAGGCCCTTGGGGGGGGACTCCTACAATGAGCAGTACTTC
CRPLGGDSYNEQYF
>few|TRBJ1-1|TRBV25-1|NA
TGTGCCAGCACTCGCATAGACACTGAAGCTTTCTTT
CASTRIDTEAFF
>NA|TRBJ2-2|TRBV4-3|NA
TGCGCCAGCAGCCAAGGCTTCGCCGCCGGGGAGCTGTTTTTT
CASSQGFAAGELFF
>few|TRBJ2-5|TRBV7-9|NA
TGTGCCAGCAGCCGCGCAGGGGTTGGGGAGACCCAGTACTTC
CASSRAGVGETQYF
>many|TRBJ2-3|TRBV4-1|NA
TGCGCCAGCAGCCAGTTCCGGGACGGTTACACAGATACGCAGTATTTT
CASSQFRDGYTDTQYF
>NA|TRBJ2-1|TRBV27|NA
TGTGCCAGCAGCGACGGTGGACCCTACAATGAGCAGTTCTTC
CASSDGGPYNEQFF
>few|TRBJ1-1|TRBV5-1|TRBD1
TGCGCCAGCAGCCCGGGACAGTTAACTGAAGCTTTCTTT
CASSPGQLTEAFF
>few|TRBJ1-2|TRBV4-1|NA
TGCGCCAGCAGCCAGGGAAATGGCCGGAGCAAAGGCTATGGCTACACCTTC
CASSQGNGRSKGYGYTF
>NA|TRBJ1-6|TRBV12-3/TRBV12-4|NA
TGTGCCAGCAGCCAGGCCATCGGCAGGGCTGGTTCCTATAATTCACCCCTCCACTTT
CASSQAIGRAGSYNSPLHF
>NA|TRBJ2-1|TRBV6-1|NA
TGTGCCAGCACCTACCTTTGGAGCAGCAATGAGCAGTTCTTC
CASTYLWSSNEQFF
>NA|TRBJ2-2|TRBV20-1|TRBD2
TGCAGTGCTAGAGATCATGGGGGGGGGAACACCGGGGAGCTGTTTTTT
CSARDHGGGNTGELFF
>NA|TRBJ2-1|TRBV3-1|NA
TGTGCCAGCAGCCTTATGATGGGGAGGGAGCAGTTCTTC
CASSLMMGREQFF
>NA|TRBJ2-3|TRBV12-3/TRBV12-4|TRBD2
TGTGCCAGCGGGACGGGAGGGTGGGGAGATACGCAGTATTTT
CASGTGGWGDTQYF
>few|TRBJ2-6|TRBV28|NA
TGTGCCACCAAAGGGGGCTCTGGGGCCAACGTCCTGACTTTC
CATKGGSGANVLTF
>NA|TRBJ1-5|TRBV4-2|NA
TGTGCCAGCAGCCAAGAACACAGGGCACTTAGCAATCAGCCCCAGCATTTT
CASSQEHRALSNQPQHF
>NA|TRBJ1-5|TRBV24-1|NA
TGTGCCACCAGTGATTCCGGGAAGCCCCAGCATTTT
CATSDSGKPQHF